The 28 T cell receptor beta chains in this list originate from one sample, sequenced in a study of OX40 agonist ivuxolimab in advanced cancers. Produced via immunoSEQ multiplex PCR; TCRdb's table is partial and in-frame only. The table includes roughly 30,000 clones, 80% to 90% detected once. The specimen comprised CD4+ or CD8+ T cells sorted from blood, sampled in a trial of the OX40 agonist ivuxolimab. Receptor source: an adult with an advanced solid tumor such as melanoma, head and neck, liver or kidney cancer.

The V gene is TRBV21-1, the J gene TRBJ1-4; no DNA check was done on the table's D call, TRBD1. TRBV21-1 is tagged as a pseudogene. The CDR3 runs to 15 residues. The CDR3 DNA sequence: TGTGCCAGCAGCAGGGACAGGGGGACTAATGAAAAACTGTTTTTT. Encoded protein: CASSRDRGTNEKLFF.

The chain employs TRBV9 and TRBJ2-5, with 10 bases that match TRBD2. V shed 3 bases, J shed 4 bases, and the junction held 18 bases outside the gene matches. CDR3 length: 19 amino acids. The V gene's germline CDR1 is SGDLS and CDR2 YYNGEE. CDR3 sequence reads: CASSADTQRSGRAGETQYF. The CDR3, as DNA: TGTGCCAGCAGCGCCGACACCCAGCGGAGCGGGAGGGCAGGAGAGACCCAGTACTTC. Full variable domain (rest looked up from reference TRBV9 and TRBJ2-5): DSGVTQTPKHLITATGQRVTLRCSPRSGDLSVYWYQQSLDQGLQFLIQYYNGEERAKGNILERFSAQQFPDLHSELNLSSLELGDSALYFCASSADTQRSGRAGETQYFGPGTRLLVL.

The rearrangement joins TRBV6-1 to TRBJ1-1; TRBD1 matches 8 bases. This CDR3 has 14 residues. The V segment lost 6 bases and the J segment 5 bases; nucleotides outside the gene matches: 8. Germline lookup yields CDR1 MNHNS and CDR2 SASEGT. CDR3 in amino acids: CASRARGRETEAFF. The CDR3 coding sequence is TGTGCCAGCAGGGCCAGGGGGCGAGAAACTGAAGCTTTCTTT.

The chain combines TRBV5-1 with TRBJ2-1, with TRBD2 matching over 10 bases. J lost 7 bases, V lost 4 bases, and 5 bases had no gene match. The CDR3 runs 14 residues. Germline V gives CDR1 SGHRS, CDR2 YFSETQ. CDR3: CASSQAAGGNEQFF. CDR3 bases: TGCGCCAGCAGCCAAGCAGCGGGAGGGAATGAGCAGTTCTTC.

In DNA, the CDR3 is TGTGCCAGTAGTAGAAGGACAGGATCCTCACAAGAGACCCAGTACTTC. It is translated as CASSRRTGSSQETQYF. This chain uses TRBV19 with TRBJ2-5; the match to TRBD1 covers 7 bases. The V gene end was trimmed by 4 bases and the J gene end by 2 bases; junction bases not matched to a gene: 10. This CDR3 region has 16 residues. Germline loops: CDR1 LNHDA, CDR2 SQIVND (reference sequence).

This clone came up a few times. The chain joins TRBV11-3 to TRBJ1-1; D perhaps matches TRBD1 (5 bases). V was shortened by 1 base and J by 6 bases, with 12 bases between the two germline ends. The germline CDR1 and CDR2 sequences are SGHNT and YENEEA. CDR3 length equals 14 residues. CDR3 sequence reads: CASSLGGARAEAFF. CDR3 coding DNA: TGTGCCAGCAGCTTAGGTGGGGCGCGGGCTGAAGCTTTCTTT.

This chain uses TRBV6-5 with TRBJ2-7, with D unclear. This CDR3 contains 14 residues. Germline CDR1 reads MNHEY; CDR2 reads SVGAGI. V was clipped by 6 bases and J by 6 bases, with 18 bases between them. CDR3: CASSSDLPPTEQYF. CDR3 DNA sequence: TGTGCCAGCAGCTCGGACCTCCCGCCCACCGAGCAGTACTTC.

This clone was counted a single time. The chain combines TRBV10-3 with TRBJ1-1, with TRBD1 identical over 8 bases. V shed 10 bases and J 2 bases; nucleotides not matched to a gene: 6. The CDR3 is 13 amino acids. Germline lookup yields CDR1 ENHRY and CDR2 SYGVKD. CDR3 sequence (DNA): TGTGCCACCACCGACAGGGGAAACACTGAAGCTTTCTTT. Amino acid sequence: CATTDRGNTEAFF.

V and J are TRBV30 and TRBJ1-1; the D is unclear. The CDR3 runs 14 residues. V shed 3 bases and J shed 0 bases, with 11 bases lying between them. Per the germline V gene, CDR1 is GTSNPN and CDR2 is SVGIG (reference sequence). CDR3 amino acids: CAWRGLVMNTEAFF. In nucleotides, the CDR3 is TGTGCCTGGAGAGGTTTAGTGATGAACACTGAAGCTTTCTTT.

The chain has TRBV5-4 and TRBJ2-3; D gene unclear. The V end was cut by 2 bases, the J end by 0 bases, with 10 bases between. CDR3 length: 15 amino acids. Germline V gene data show CDR1 as SGHNT and CDR2 as YYREEE (reference sequence). The CDR3 sequence: CASSFGLGSTDTQYF. CDR3 nucleotides: TGTGCCAGCAGCTTTGGGTTGGGGAGCACAGATACGCAGTATTTT.

This sequence joins TRBV11-2 and TRBJ1-5; 7 nucleotides line up with TRBD1. After removal of 5 bases from V and 6 bases from J, the junction contained 7 bases not matched to a gene. The CDR3 length is 14 residues. CDR1 SGHAT and CDR2 FQNNGV come from the germline V gene. The CDR3 is CASSRGTVGQPQHF. Written as DNA, the CDR3 is TGTGCCAGCAGCCGCGGGACAGTGGGTCAGCCCCAGCATTTT.

This sequence joins TRBV18 and TRBJ2-7; D remains unclear. Germline values: CDR1 KGHSH, CDR2 LQKENI. The V and J ends lost 3 bases and 4 bases respectively, with 16 bases between them. This CDR3 has 15 residues. The CDR3 DNA is TGTGCCAGCTCACCCCAAGGTAATAGCAAGTACGAGCAGTACTTC. Protein: CASSPQGNSKYEQYF. The full variable domain, its missing parts supplied by reference TRBV18 and TRBJ2-7, is NAGVMQNPRHLVRRRGQEARLRCSPMKGHSHVYWYRQLPEEGLKFMVYLQKENIIDESGMPKERFSAEFPKEGPSILRIQQVVRGDSAAYFCASSPQGNSKYEQYFGPGTRLTVT.

The chain is built from TRBV19 and TRBJ2-5; tentative D call: TRBD2 (6 bases). Germline lookup yields CDR1 LNHDA and CDR2 SQIVND (reference sequence). CDR3 length equals 15 residues. V lost 0 bases and J lost 4, with 12 bases in between. Here the CDR3 reads CASSIESTSRETQYF. Written as DNA, the CDR3 is TGTGCCAGTAGTATAGAATCGACTAGTAGAGAGACCCAGTACTTC.

This clone occurred a few times. The chain combines TRBV28 with TRBJ2-6; no firm D call. The CDR3 length is 15 residues. In germline, CDR1 is MDHEN, CDR2 SYDVKM. V was pared by 4 bases and J by 0 bases, with 7 bases between. The CDR3 region is CASSSVPSGANVLTF. CDR3 in DNA: TGTGCCAGCAGTTCCGTCCCCTCTGGGGCCAACGTCCTGACTTTC.

The chain recombines TRBV15 with TRBJ2-1; the D is unclear. The CDR3 has 16 amino acids. Deletions cut 3 bases from V and 2 bases from J, with 14 bases between. In germline, CDR1 is LNHNV, CDR2 YYDKDF (reference sequence). The chain's CDR3 is CATSREPRAAYNEQFF. CDR3 nucleotide sequence: TGTGCCACCAGCAGGGAACCTAGGGCCGCCTACAATGAGCAGTTCTTC.

The J gene is TRBJ2-2, the V gene TRBV5-1; 10 bases align to TRBD1. CDR3 length equals 16 residues. Per germline, CDR1 SGHRS and CDR2 YFSETQ. V shed 4 bases and J 4 bases; nucleotides not matched to a gene: 7. CDR3 nucleotides: TGCGCCAGCAGCCCAACGACAGGGGGCGGCACCGGGGAGCTGTTTTTT. Protein sequence: CASSPTTGGGTGELFF.

The rearrangement links TRBV4-1 to TRBJ1-3; D is undetermined. CDR1 is MGHRA and CDR2 is YSYEKL in the germline V gene. The V end lost 0 bases, the J end lost 3 bases, and 9 bases lay between the germline ends. CDR3 length: 15 amino acids. The DNA for the CDR3 is TGCGCCAGCAGCCAAGATAGTCTGGGTGGAAACACCATATATTTT. Translating it yields CASSQDSLGGNTIYF.

The rearrangement joins TRBV7-9 to TRBJ2-7; 9 bases line up with TRBD1. The CDR3 length is 15 residues. The germline gives CDR1 SEHNR, CDR2 FQNEAQ (reference sequence). Trimming removed 1 base from V and 3 bases from J; junction bases left unmatched: 4. CDR3 sequence reads: CASSLGGTGFYEQYF. The CDR3 region has the DNA TGTGCCAGCAGCTTAGGAGGGACAGGGTTCTACGAGCAGTACTTC.

J is TRBJ2-3 and V is TRBV9; possible D gene TRBD1, 6 bases. CDR3 length: 13 residues. Germline CDR1 is SGDLS and CDR2 is YYNGEE. V lost 4 bases and J 3 bases, leaving 9 bases between the germline ends. The CDR3 DNA sequence: TGTGCCAGCAGCACACAGGGTACAGATACGCAGTATTTT. It encodes CASSTQGTDTQYF.

In its sample, this clone was seen once. The chain uses TRBV20-1 and TRBJ1-2; 8 bases map to TRBD1. The CDR3 extends over 11 amino acids. The J segment lost 8 bases and the V segment lost 5 bases, leaving 4 bases of the junction unmatched. CDR1 and CDR2 from the germline V gene are DFQATT and SNEGSKA (reference sequence). CDR3 loop: CSAPDRGGYTF. The CDR3 nucleotides read TGCAGTGCTCCAGACAGGGGAGGCTACACCTTC.

The genes are TRBV29-1 and TRBJ2-3; 7 nucleotides agree with TRBD2. V gave up 4 bases and J gave up 1 base; unmatched junction bases: 8. Germline CDR1 and CDR2: SQVTM and ANQGSEA. This CDR3 has 15 amino acids. As DNA, the CDR3 is TGCAGCGTTGCCGGGGGGAGCAGGGGCACAGATACGCAGTATTTT. Amino acids: CSVAGGSRGTDTQYF.

This clone was found a few times. V gene TRBV28 combines with J gene TRBJ2-7, with TRBD1 identical over 8 bases. The V segment lost 4 bases and the J segment 0 bases; nucleotides outside the gene matches: 5. This CDR3 contains 15 residues. The germline V gene encodes CDR1 MDHEN and CDR2 SYDVKM. CDR3 in DNA: TGTGCCAGCAGTTCCTCCGGGACAGGCTCCTACGAGCAGTACTTC. It encodes CASSSSGTGSYEQYF.

This clone is a singleton in its sample. The chain couples TRBV16 to TRBJ2-3; 10 bases agree with TRBD1. Germline CDR1 KGHSY, CDR2 FQNENV. The V and J ends lost 3 bases and 4 bases, in that order; junction bases with no gene match: 16. The CDR3 has 19 amino acids. As DNA, the CDR3 is TGTGCCAGCAGCCATACTCTCGGGACAGGGGTTCGCGCAGCAGATACGCAGTATTTT. This codes for CASSHTLGTGVRAADTQYF.

The chain employs TRBV6-1 and TRBJ1-5, with unresolved D. Between the trimmed V and J ends, which lost 8 bases and 0 bases, there was a span of 8 bases. Germline V CDR1 and CDR2: MNHNS, SASEGT. This CDR3 contains 13 residues. DNA of the CDR3: TGTGCCAGCTCGGTGAATAGCAATCAGCCCCAGCATTTT. It yields the protein CASSVNSNQPQHF.

J is TRBJ2-1 and V is TRBV30, with a possible D match to TRBD2 (6 bases). The CDR3 is 16 residues long. Germline CDR1 reads GTSNPN; CDR2 reads SVGIG (reference sequence). Trimming took off 7 bases at V and 1 base at J, with 20 bases between the two ends. CDR3 loop: CASAFGGRSSYNEQFF. Written as DNA, the CDR3 is TGTGCCTCGGCGTTCGGAGGGAGGTCATCCTACAATGAGCAGTTCTTC.

The V call is TRBV6-6, the J call TRBJ1-4; D unresolved. This CDR3 is built from 15 residues. The V gene's germline CDR1 is MNHNY and CDR2 SVGAGI (reference sequence). V was cut by 0 bases and J by 5 bases, with 10 bases left in between. The CDR3 DNA is TGTGCCAGCAGTTACTCTGGCCACTTCAATGAAAAACTGTTTTTT. Amino acid sequence: CASSYSGHFNEKLFF.

V is TRBV6-5 and J is TRBJ1-5, with a weak D call TRBD1 (6 bases). Between the trimmed V and J ends, which lost 6 bases and 6 bases, there was a span of 9 bases. The length of the CDR3 is 12 residues. CDR1 and CDR2 from the germline V gene are MNHEY and SVGAGI. CDR3 coding DNA: TGTGCCAGCAGATCAGGGGTTCAGCCCCAGCATTTT. Protein sequence: CASRSGVQPQHF.

V and J are TRBV30 and TRBJ1-2; 10 bases are shared with TRBD1. With 2 bases clipped from V and 8 bases from J, the junction kept 8 bases outside the gene matches. Per germline, CDR1 GTSNPN and CDR2 SVGIG (reference sequence). This CDR3 has 14 residues. The CDR3 sequence: CAWSRDRGSRGYTF. The DNA for the CDR3 is TGTGCCTGGAGTCGGGACAGGGGAAGTAGGGGCTACACCTTC. Supplemented by reference TRBV30 and TRBJ1-2, the full variable domain reads SQTIHQWPATLVQPVGSPLSLECTVEGTSNPNLYWYRQAAGRGLQLLFYSVGIGQISSEVPQNLSASRPQDRQFILSSKKLLLSDSGFYLCAWSRDRGSRGYTFGSGTRLTVV.